This is a list of T cell receptor beta chains from one sample in a study of blood T cell repertoires in COVID-19. Sequenced by immunoSEQ multiplex PCR; TCRdb stores in-frame clones only, minus some. The data hold under 250,000 clones, with about 85% observed a single time. Sequencing used PBMCs or T cells enriched from blood (not recorded which). These receptors were obtained from a man aged 25-45 years who had recovered from COVID-19. The CDR3 runs from the conserved cysteine through the conserved F or W. The D gene is left open where the match is weak. Clone size is not always given. Where it is, it says once, few, many or a class for expanded clones.

-	TRBV7-9	TRBJ2-7	-	CASSQTAGMSYEQYF	TGTGCCAGCAGCCAGACGGCAGGGATGAGCTACGAGCAGTACTTC
once	TRBV4-2	TRBJ2-1	-	CASSRGLAETSYNEQFF	TGTGCCAGCAGCCGGGGGCTAGCAGAAACCTCCTACAATGAGCAGTTCTTC
-	TRBV6-5	TRBJ1-5	-	CASSYSSGVGQPQHF	TGTGCCAGCAGTTACTCTTCGGGGGTAGGGCAGCCCCAGCATTTT
-	TRBV2	TRBJ2-6	-	CASKYRDSGANVLTF	TGTGCCAGTAAATACAGGGACTCTGGGGCCAACGTCCTGACTTTC
-	TRBV19	TRBJ1-1	TRBD1	CASSAGGGLNTEAFF	TGTGCCAGTAGCGCAGGGGGCGGCCTTAACACTGAAGCTTTCTTT
once	TRBV7-8	TRBJ2-1	TRBD2	CASSLGGGGASYNEQFF	TGTGCCAGCAGCTTAGGGGGCGGGGGGGCCTCCTACAATGAGCAGTTCTTC
once	TRBV7-9	TRBJ1-1	-	CASSQENTEAFF	TGTGCCAGCTCCCAGGAGAACACTGAAGCTTTCTTT
-	TRBV4-3	TRBJ2-2	-	CASSQDRVGELFF	TGCGCCAGCAGCCAAGATCGGGTCGGGGAGCTGTTTTTT
-	TRBV7-2	TRBJ2-7	TRBD1	CASSQGRTGLYEQYF	TGTGCCAGCAGCCAGGGAAGGACAGGGCTTTACGAGCAGTACTTC
-	TRBV7-9	TRBJ2-7	TRBD1	CASSTYGTGAYEQYF	TGTGCCAGCAGCACCTATGGGACAGGGGCTTACGAGCAGTACTTC
-	TRBV18	TRBJ1-6	-	CASSQGAYNSPLHF	TGTGCCAGCTCACAGGGGGCCTATAATTCACCCCTCCACTTT
-	TRBV6-5	TRBJ2-7	TRBD1	CASRVQGAQQYF	TGTGCCAGCAGGGTACAGGGGGCGCAGCAGTACTTC
once	TRBV3-1/TRBV3-2	TRBJ1-5	TRBD1	CASSHGQGRHQPQHF	TGTGCCAGCAGCCACGGACAGGGTCGTCATCAGCCCCAGCATTTT
-	TRBV30	TRBJ2-7	TRBD1	CAWSQGPYEQYF	TGTGCCTGGTCACAGGGGCCCTACGAGCAGTACTTC
-	TRBV5-4	TRBJ2-2	-	CASTPGPGVNTGELFF	TGTGCCAGCACACCGGGCCCAGGGGTTAACACCGGGGAGCTGTTTTTT
-	TRBV9	TRBJ2-1	TRBD2	CASSVVSGGRNEQFF	TGTGCCAGCAGCGTAGTTAGCGGGGGCAGAAATGAGCAGTTCTTC
-	TRBV2	TRBJ1-2	-	CASSGRRTVAEGYTF	TGTGCCAGCAGTGGGCGGAGGACAGTAGCTGAGGGCTACACCTTC
few	TRBV28	TRBJ2-7	-	CASSWDNSYEQYF	TGTGCCAGCAGTTGGGACAATTCCTACGAGCAGTACTTC
-	TRBV27	TRBJ2-1	-	CASSRGTFYNEQFF	TGTGCCAGCAGTAGGGGGACATTTTACAATGAGCAGTTCTTC
-	TRBV7-9	TRBJ1-4	-	CASSSTNRSPNEKLFF	TGTGCCAGCAGCTCAACGAACAGGTCCCCTAATGAAAAACTGTTTTTT
-	TRBV5-8	TRBJ2-5	-	CASSPGTAPRNF	TGTGCCAGCAGCCCTGGGACTGCCCCCCGGAACTTC
-	TRBV21-1	TRBJ1-2	-	CASSKEIAASHGYTF	TGTGCCAGCAGCAAAGAAATAGCCGCTTCCCATGGCTACACCTTC
-	TRBV15	TRBJ2-1	TRBD1	CATYPGQMGQQFF	TGTGCCACTTACCCGGGACAGATGGGTCAGCAGTTCTTC
-	TRBV6-5	TRBJ1-1	-	CASSYSSGYTEAFF	TGTGCCAGCAGTTACTCATCAGGGTACACTGAAGCTTTCTTT
-	TRBV3-1/TRBV3-2	TRBJ2-1	-	CASSLNYEQFF	TGTGCCAGCAGCCTAAATTATGAGCAGTTCTTC
-	TRBV5-1	TRBJ2-7	TRBD2	CASSTPLAGDSYEQYF	TGCGCCAGCAGCACACCTCTAGCGGGAGATTCCTACGAGCAGTACTTC
-	TRBV21-1	TRBJ1-2	-	CASSPGQGDYGYTF	TGTGCCAGCAGCCCTGGACAGGGGGACTATGGCTACACCTTC
few	TRBV20-1	TRBJ2-1	TRBD2	CSARGVGEQFF	TGCAGTGCCCGGGGGGTTGGTGAGCAGTTCTTC
-	TRBV4-1	TRBJ2-7	TRBD1	CASSQEQGGEQYF	TGCGCCAGCAGCCAAGAACAGGGGGGCGAGCAGTACTTC
-	TRBV5-4	TRBJ1-2	-	CASTLGGAGGYTF	TGTGCCAGCACTCTGGGAGGGGCGGGTGGCTACACCTTC
-	TRBV18	TRBJ2-7	TRBD1	CASSPTTGGPYEQYF	TGTGCCAGCTCACCGACTACAGGGGGACCTTACGAGCAGTACTTC
-	TRBV6-1	TRBJ1-1	-	CASSEGGGAGNTEAFF	TGTGCCAGCAGTGAGGGGGGAGGGGCAGGAAACACTGAAGCTTTCTTT
once	TRBV24-1	TRBJ2-1	-	CATSEMGASSYNEQFF	TGTGCCACCAGTGAGATGGGGGCGAGTTCCTACAATGAGCAGTTCTTC
-	TRBV10-3	TRBJ1-2	TRBD1	CAIRPDRGRSYGYTF	TGTGCCATCAGGCCCGACAGGGGGCGCAGCTATGGCTACACCTTC
-	TRBV28	TRBJ2-2	TRBD2	CASRLVRAGTSGRAGELFF	TGTGCCAGCAGGCTAGTCAGGGCCGGGACTAGCGGGAGGGCCGGGGAGCTGTTTTTT
-	TRBV11-1	TRBJ2-1	TRBD1	CASSLRTGGVNEQFF	TGTGCCAGCAGCTTACGGACAGGGGGGGTGAATGAGCAGTTCTTC
once	TRBV10-3	TRBJ1-5	-	CAIREGFSNQPQHF	TGTGCCATCCGAGAGGGTTTTAGCAATCAGCCCCAGCATTTT
-	TRBV5-1	TRBJ2-7	TRBD1	CASSSGTGETSYEQYF	TGCGCCAGCAGCTCCGGGACAGGGGAAACTTCCTACGAGCAGTACTTC
-	TRBV4-3	TRBJ2-1	TRBD2	CASSLRTSGGVRSYNEQFF	TGCGCCAGCAGCCTACGGACTAGCGGGGGGGTAAGGTCCTACAATGAGCAGTTCTTC
-	TRBV7-2	TRBJ2-1	-	CASSPPRARHEQFF	TGTGCCAGCAGCCCCCCGAGGGCTAGGCATGAGCAGTTCTTC
-	TRBV25-1	TRBJ2-3	-	CASSVGGSTDTQYF	TGTGCCAGCAGTGTCGGGGGTAGCACAGATACGCAGTATTTT
-	TRBV28	TRBJ2-7	-	CASTSSYEQYF	TGTGCCAGCACCTCTTCCTACGAGCAGTACTTC
few	TRBV30	TRBJ2-3	-	CAWSGQAGASTDTQYF	TGTGCCTGGAGTGGACAGGCAGGGGCTAGCACAGATACGCAGTATTTT
-	TRBV28	TRBJ2-3	-	CASSTPAWEGTDTQYF	TGTGCCAGCAGCACCCCCGCATGGGAGGGCACAGATACGCAGTATTTT
-	TRBV11-2	TRBJ2-5	-	CASSLGAGVTETQYF	TGTGCCAGCAGCTTAGGGGCAGGGGTTACAGAGACCCAGTACTTC
-	TRBV29-1	TRBJ1-1	-	CSVCRALNTEAFF	TGCAGCGTATGCAGGGCGCTGAACACTGAAGCTTTCTTT
-	TRBV7-8	TRBJ1-5	-	CASSQAHGQLYSNQPQHF	TGTGCCAGCAGCCAAGCCCATGGACAGCTCTATAGCAATCAGCCCCAGCATTTT